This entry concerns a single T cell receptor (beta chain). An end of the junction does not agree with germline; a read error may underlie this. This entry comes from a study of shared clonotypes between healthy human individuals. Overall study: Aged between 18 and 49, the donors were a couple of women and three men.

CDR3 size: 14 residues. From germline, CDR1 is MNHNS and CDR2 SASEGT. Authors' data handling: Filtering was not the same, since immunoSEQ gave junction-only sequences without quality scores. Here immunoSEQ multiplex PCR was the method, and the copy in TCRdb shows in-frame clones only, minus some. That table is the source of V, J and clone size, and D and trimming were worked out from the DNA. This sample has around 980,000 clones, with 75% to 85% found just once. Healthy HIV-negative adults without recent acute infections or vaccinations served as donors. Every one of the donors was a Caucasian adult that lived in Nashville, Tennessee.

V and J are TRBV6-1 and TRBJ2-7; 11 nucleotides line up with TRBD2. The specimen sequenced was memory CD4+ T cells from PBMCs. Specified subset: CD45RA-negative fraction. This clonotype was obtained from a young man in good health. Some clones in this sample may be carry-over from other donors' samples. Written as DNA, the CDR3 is TGTGCCATCAGTGAAGGGACTAGCGGTTACGAGCAGTACTTC. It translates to CAISEGTSGYEQYF.